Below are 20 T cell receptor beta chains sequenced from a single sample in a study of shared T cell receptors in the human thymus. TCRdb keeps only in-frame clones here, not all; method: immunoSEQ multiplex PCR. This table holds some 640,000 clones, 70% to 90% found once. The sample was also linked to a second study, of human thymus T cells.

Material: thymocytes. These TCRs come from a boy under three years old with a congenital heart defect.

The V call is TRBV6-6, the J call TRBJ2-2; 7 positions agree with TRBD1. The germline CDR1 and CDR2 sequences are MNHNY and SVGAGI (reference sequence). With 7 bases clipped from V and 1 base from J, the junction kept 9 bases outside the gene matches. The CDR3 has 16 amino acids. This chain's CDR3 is CASTTRRDRNTGELFF. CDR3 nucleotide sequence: TGTGCCAGCACCACCAGAAGGGACAGGAACACCGGGGAGCTGTTTTTT.

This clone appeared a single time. The CDR3 DNA reads TGCGCCAGCAGCCAAGATTTAGTAGGGGCCGGGGAGCTGTTTTTT. It translates to CASSQDLVGAGELFF. The chain has TRBV4-3 and TRBJ2-2, with D possibly matching TRBD1 (5 bases). Deletions cut 0 bases from V and 6 bases from J, with 11 bases between. This CDR3 comprises 15 residues. The germline V gene has CDR1 LGHNA and CDR2 YSLEER.

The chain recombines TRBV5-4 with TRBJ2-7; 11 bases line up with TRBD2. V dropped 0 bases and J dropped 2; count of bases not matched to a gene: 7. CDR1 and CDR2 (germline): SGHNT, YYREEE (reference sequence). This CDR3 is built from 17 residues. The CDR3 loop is CASSLGLAGWGPYEQYF. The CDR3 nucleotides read TGTGCCAGCAGCTTGGGACTAGCGGGGTGGGGCCCCTACGAGCAGTACTTC. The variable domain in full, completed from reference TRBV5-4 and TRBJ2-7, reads ETGVTQSPTHLIKTRGQQVTLRCSSQSGHNTVSWYQQALGQGPQFIFQYYREEENGRGNFPPRFSGLQFPNYSSELNVNALELDDSALYLCASSLGLAGWGPYEQYFGPGTRLTVT.

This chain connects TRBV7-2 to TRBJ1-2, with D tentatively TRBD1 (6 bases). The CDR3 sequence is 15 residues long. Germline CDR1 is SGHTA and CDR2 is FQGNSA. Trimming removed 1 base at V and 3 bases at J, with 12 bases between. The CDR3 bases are TGTGCCAGCAGCTTAGTTTTAGCAGGGGACTATGGCTACACCTTC. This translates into CASSLVLAGDYGYTF.

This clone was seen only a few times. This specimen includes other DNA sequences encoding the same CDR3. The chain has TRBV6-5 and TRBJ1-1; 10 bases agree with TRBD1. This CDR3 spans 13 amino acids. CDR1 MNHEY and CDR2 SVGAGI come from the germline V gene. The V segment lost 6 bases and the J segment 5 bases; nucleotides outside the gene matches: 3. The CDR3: CASRGQGRTEAFF. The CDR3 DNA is TGTGCCAGCAGGGGACAGGGGCGTACTGAAGCTTTCTTT.

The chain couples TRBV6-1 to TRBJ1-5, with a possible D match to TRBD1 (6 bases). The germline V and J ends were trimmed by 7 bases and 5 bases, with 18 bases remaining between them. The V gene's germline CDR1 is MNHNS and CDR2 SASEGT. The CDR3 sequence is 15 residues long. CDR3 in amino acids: CASTPGGTQYQPQHF. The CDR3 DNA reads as TGTGCCAGCACCCCGGGGGGCACCCAGTATCAGCCCCAGCATTTT.

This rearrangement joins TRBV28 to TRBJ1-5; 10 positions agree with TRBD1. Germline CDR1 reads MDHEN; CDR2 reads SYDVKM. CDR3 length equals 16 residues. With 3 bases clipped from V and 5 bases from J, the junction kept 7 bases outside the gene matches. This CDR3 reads CASSFPGTGEDQPQHF. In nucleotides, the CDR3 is TGTGCCAGCAGTTTCCCCGGGACAGGGGAAGATCAGCCCCAGCATTTT. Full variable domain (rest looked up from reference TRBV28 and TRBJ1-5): DVKVTQSSRYLVKRTGEKVFLECVQDMDHENMFWYRQDPGLGLRLIYFSYDVKMKEKGDIPEGYSVSREKKERFSLILESASTNQTSMYLCASSFPGTGEDQPQHFGDGTRLSIL.

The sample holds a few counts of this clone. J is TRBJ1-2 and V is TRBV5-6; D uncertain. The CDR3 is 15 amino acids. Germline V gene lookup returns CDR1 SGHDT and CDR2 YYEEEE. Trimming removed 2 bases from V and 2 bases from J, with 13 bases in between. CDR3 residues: CASSLLVSVNYGYTF. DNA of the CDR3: TGTGCCAGCAGCTTATTAGTTTCGGTGAACTATGGCTACACCTTC.

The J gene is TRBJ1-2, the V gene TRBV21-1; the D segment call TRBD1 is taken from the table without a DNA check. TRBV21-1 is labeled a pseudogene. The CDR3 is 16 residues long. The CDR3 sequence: CASSKWWGQHIYGYTF. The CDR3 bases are TGTGCCAGCAGCAAGTGGTGGGGACAGCACATCTATGGCTACACCTTC.

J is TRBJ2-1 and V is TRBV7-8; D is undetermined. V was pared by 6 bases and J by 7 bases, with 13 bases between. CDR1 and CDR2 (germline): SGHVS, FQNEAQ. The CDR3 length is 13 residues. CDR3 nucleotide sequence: TGTGCCAGCAGTCGGTTAAGGCGGAATGAGCAGTTCTTC. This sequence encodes CASSRLRRNEQFF.

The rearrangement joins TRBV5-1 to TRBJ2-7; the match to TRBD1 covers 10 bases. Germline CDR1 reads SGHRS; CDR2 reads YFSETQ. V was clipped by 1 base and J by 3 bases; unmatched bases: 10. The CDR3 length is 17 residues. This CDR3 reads CASSLFVGTGASYEQYF. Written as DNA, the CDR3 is TGCGCCAGCAGCTTGTTTGTGGGGACAGGGGCAAGCTACGAGCAGTACTTC. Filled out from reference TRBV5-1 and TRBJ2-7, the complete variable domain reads KAGVTQTPRYLIKTRGQQVTLSCSPISGHRSVSWYQQTPGQGLQFLFEYFSETQRNKGNFPGRFSGRQFSNSRSEMNVSTLELGDSALYLCASSLFVGTGASYEQYFGPGTRLTVT.

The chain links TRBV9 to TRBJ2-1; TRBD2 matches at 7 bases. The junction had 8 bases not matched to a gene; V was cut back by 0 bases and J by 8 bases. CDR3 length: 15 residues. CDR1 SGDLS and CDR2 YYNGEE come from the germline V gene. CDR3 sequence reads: CASSVERRERDEQFF. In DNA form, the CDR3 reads TGTGCCAGCAGCGTAGAGAGGCGGGAGAGGGATGAGCAGTTCTTC.

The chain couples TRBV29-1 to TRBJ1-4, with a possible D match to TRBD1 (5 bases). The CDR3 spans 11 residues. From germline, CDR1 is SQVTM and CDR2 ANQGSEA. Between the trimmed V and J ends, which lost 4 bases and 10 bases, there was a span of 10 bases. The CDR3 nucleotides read TGCAGCGTTGGGGGGGAGGGAAAACTGTTTTTT. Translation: CSVGGEGKLFF.

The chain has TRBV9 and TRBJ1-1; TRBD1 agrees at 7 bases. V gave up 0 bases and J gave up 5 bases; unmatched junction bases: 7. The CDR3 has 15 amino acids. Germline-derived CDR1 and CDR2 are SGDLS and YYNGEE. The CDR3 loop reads CASSVDRQGRTEAFF. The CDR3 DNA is TGTGCCAGCAGCGTAGACAGACAGGGTAGGACTGAAGCTTTCTTT.

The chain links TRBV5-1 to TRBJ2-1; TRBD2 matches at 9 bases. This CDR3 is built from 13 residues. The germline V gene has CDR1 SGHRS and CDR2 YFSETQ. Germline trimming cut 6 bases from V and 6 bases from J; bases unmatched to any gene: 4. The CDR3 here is CASTLAGSNEQFF. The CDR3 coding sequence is TGCGCCAGCACCCTAGCGGGGTCCAATGAGCAGTTCTTC.

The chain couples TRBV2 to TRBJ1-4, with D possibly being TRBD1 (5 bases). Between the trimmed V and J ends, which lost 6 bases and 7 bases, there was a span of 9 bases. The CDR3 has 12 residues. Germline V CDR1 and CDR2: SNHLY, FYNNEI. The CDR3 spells CASRGLGEKLFF. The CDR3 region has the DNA TGTGCCAGCAGGGGGCTCGGTGAAAAACTGTTTTTT. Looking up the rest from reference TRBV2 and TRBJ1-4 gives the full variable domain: EPEVTQTPSHQVTQMGQEVILRCVPISNHLYFYWYRQILGQKVEFLVSFYNNEISEKSEIFDDQFSVERPDGSNFTLKIRSTKLEDSAMYFCASRGLGEKLFFGSGTQLSVL.

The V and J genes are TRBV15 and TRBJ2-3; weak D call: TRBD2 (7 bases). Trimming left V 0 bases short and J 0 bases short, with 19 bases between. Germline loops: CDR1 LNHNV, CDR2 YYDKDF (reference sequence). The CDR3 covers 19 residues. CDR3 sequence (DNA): TGTGCCACCAGCAGAGATCGGGGGGCCAAGGCAACTAGCACAGATACGCAGTATTTT. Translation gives CATSRDRGAKATSTDTQYF.

The CDR3: CASSKVAGPTYEQYF. CDR3 in DNA: TGTGCCAGCAGCAAAGTAGCGGGGCCGACCTACGAGCAGTACTTC. V and J are TRBV11-1 and TRBJ2-7, with 8 bases fitting TRBD2. CDR1 and CDR2 from the germline V gene are SGHAT and FQDESV (reference sequence). The V gene end was trimmed by 5 bases and the J gene end by 2 bases; junction bases not matched to a gene: 8. The CDR3 contains 15 residues. The full variable domain, completed using reference TRBV11-1 and TRBJ2-7, is EAEVAQSPRYKITEKSQAVAFWCDPISGHATLYWYRQILGQGPELLVQFQDESVVDDSQLPKDRFSAERLKGVDSTLKIQPAELGDSAMYLCASSKVAGPTYEQYFGPGTRLTVT.

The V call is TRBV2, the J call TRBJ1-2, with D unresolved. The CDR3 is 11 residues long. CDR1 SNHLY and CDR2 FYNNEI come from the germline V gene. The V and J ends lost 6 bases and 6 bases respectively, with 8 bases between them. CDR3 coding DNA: TGTGCCAGCAGGGGCGGGAATGGCTACACCTTC. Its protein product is CASRGGNGYTF.

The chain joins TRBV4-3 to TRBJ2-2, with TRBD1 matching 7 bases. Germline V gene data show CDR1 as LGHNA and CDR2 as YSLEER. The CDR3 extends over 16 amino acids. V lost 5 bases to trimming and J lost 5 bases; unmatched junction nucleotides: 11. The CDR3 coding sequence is TGCGCCAGCAGCTGTAACGCCGGGACAGAGACCGGGGAGCTGTTTTTT. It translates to CASSCNAGTETGELFF.